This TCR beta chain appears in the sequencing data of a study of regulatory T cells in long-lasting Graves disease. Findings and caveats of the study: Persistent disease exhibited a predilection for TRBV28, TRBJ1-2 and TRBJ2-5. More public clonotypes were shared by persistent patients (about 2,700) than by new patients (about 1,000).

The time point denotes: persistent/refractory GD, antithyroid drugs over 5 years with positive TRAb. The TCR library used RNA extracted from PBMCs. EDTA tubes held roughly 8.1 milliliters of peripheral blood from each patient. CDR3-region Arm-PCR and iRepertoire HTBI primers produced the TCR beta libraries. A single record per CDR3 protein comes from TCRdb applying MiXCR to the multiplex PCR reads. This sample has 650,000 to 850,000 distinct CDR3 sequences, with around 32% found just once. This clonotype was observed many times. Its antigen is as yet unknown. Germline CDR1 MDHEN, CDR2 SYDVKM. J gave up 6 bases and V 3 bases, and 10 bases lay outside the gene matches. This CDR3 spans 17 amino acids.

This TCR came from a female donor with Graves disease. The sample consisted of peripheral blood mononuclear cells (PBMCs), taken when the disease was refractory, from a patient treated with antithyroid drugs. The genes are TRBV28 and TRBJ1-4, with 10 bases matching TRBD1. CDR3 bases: TGTGCCAGCAGTTTGACAGGGGGCTCTTGGACTCATGAAAAACTGTTTTTT. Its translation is CASSLTGGSWTHEKLFF.